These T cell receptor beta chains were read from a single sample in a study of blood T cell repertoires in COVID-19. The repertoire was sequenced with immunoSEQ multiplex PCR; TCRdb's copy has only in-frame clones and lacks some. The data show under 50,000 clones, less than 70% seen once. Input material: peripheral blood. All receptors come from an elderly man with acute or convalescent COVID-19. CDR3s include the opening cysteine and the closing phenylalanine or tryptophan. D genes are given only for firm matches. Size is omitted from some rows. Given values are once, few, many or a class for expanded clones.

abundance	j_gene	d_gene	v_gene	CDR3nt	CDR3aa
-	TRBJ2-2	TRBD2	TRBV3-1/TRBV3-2	TGTGCCAGCAGCCATCTACTAGCGGGAGGGGGGACCGGGGAGCTGTTTTTT	CASSHLLAGGGTGELFF
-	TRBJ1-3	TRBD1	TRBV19	TGTGCCAGTACCCCGGTGGACAGGGGGCGGAACACCATATATTTT	CASTPVDRGRNTIYF
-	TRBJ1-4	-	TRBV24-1	TGTGCCACCAGTGATCCTAAACAGGCGGGGGGTGAAAAACTGTTTTTT	CATSDPKQAGGEKLFF
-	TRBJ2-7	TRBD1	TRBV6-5	TGTGCCAGCAGTTCCGACAGGGGCGTGAAACAGTACTTC	CASSSDRGVKQYF
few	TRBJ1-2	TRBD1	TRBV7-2	TGTGCCAGCACTGGGACAGAAAACTATGGCTACACCTTC	CASTGTENYGYTF
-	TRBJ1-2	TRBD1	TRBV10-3	TGTGCCATCAGCTCAGACAGGGGGTATGGCTACACCTTC	CAISSDRGYGYTF
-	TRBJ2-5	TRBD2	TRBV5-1	TGCGCCAGCAGCTCCCTCCTAGCGGGGGTGGGAGAGACCCAGTACTTC	CASSSLLAGVGETQYF
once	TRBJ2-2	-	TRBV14	TGTGCCAGCAGCCCCAACGCCAGGGTCGGGGAGCTGTTTTTT	CASSPNARVGELFF
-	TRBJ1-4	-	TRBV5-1	TGCGCCAGCAGCTTGAACAGGGAGGGTAATGAAAAACTGTTTTTT	CASSLNREGNEKLFF
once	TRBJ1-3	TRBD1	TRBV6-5	TGTGCCAGCAGTTTTAACCGGGACAGTGGAAACACCATATATTTT	CASSFNRDSGNTIYF
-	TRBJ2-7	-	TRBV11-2	TGTGCCAGCAGCTTCGGCGGGTCTTGGGAGCAGTACTTC	CASSFGGSWEQYF
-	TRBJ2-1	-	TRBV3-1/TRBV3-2	TGTGCCAGCAGCCCCGCTGCGATCAGGGAGCAGTTCTTC	CASSPAAIREQFF
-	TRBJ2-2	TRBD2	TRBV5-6	TGTGCCAGCAGCTTGTACGGGCTAGCGGACCCCACCGGGGAGCTGTTTTTT	CASSLYGLADPTGELFF
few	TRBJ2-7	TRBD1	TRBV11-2	TGTGCCAGCACCATAGGGGGACAGGGCCTTCGGGAGCAGTACTTC	CASTIGGQGLREQYF
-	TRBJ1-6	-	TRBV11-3	TGTGCCAGCAGCTTAGAGGAGAATTCACCCCTCCACTTT	CASSLEENSPLHF
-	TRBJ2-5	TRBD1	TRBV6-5	TGTGCCAGCAGGGACAGGGAGACCCAGTACTTC	CASRDRETQYF
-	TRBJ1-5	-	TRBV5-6	TGTGCCAGCAGCTCGATGACGGTGGGGGGTCAGCCCCAGCATTTT	CASSSMTVGGQPQHF
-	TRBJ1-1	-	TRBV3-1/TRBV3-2	TGTGCCAGCAGCCTTCCTCAGGGGACTGAAGCTTTCTTT	CASSLPQGTEAFF
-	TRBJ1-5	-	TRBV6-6	TGTGCCAGCAGTTACGCCGGGGGCAATCAGCCCCAGCATTTT	CASSYAGGNQPQHF
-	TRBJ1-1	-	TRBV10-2	TGCGCCAGCAGTGAGCTGGAGACGGCCACTTTTAACACTGAAGCTTTCTTT	CASSELETATFNTEAFF
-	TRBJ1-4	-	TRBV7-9	TGTGCCAGCAGCCTAGGACTTTTAAAAACAACTAATGAAAAACTGTTTTTT	CASSLGLLKTTNEKLFF
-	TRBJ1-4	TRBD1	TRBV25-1	TGTGCCAGCAGTGACAACAGGGGGACTAATGAAAAACTGTTTTTT	CASSDNRGTNEKLFF
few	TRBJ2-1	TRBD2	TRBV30	TGTGCCTGGAGTGTACGGGGGACTAGCGGGATAGGTGAGCAGTTCTTC	CAWSVRGTSGIGEQFF
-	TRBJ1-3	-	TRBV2	TGTGCCAGCAAAAGAACAGGGCCCGGAAACACCATATATTTT	CASKRTGPGNTIYF
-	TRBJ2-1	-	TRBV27	TGTGCCAGCAGTTTATACCCCCCTAGAAAAGTAGACAATGAGCAGTTCTTC	CASSLYPPRKVDNEQFF
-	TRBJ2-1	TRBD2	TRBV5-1	TGCGCCAGCAGCTCGAGCGGGGGGACAAACAATGAGCAGTTCTTC	CASSSSGGTNNEQFF
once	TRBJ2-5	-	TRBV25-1	TGTGCCAGCAGTGATAGCGGCGGGGAGACCCAGTACTTC	CASSDSGGETQYF
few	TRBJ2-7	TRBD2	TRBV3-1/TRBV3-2	TGTGCCAGCGGCAAGAGGCGGGGGTTCACCTACGAGCAGTACTTC	CASGKRRGFTYEQYF